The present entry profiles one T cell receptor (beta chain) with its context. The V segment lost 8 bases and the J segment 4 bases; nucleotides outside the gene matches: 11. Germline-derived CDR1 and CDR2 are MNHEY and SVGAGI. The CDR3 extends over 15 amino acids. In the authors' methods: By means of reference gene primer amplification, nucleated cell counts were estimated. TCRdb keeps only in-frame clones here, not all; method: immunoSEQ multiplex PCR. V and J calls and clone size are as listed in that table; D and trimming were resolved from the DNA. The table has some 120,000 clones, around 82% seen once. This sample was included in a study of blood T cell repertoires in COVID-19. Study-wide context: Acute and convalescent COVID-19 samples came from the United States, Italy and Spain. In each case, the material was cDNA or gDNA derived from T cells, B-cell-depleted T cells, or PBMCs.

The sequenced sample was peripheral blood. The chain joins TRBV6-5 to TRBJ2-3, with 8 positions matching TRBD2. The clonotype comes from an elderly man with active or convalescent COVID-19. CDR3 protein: CASSSGGGGADTQYF. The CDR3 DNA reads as TGTGCCAGCTCCTCGGGAGGGGGAGGGGCAGATACGCAGTATTTT.